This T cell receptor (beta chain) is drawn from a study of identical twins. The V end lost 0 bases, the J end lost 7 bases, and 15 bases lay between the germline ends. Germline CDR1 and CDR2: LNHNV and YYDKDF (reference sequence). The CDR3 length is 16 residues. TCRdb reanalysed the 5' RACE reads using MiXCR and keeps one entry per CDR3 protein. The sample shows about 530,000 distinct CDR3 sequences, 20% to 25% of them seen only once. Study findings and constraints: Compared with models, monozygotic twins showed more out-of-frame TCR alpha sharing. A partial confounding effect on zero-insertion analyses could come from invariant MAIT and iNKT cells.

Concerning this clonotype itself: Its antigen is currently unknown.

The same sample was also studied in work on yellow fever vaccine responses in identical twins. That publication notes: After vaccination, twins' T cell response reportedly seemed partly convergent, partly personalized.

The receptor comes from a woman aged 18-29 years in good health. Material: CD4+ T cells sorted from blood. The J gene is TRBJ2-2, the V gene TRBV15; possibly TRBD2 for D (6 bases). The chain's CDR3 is CATSRDITGDGGELFF. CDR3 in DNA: TGTGCCACCAGCAGAGATATAACGGGAGATGGCGGGGAGCTGTTTTTT.